The T cell receptor beta chain under discussion was sequenced for a study of CD8 T cells in Susac syndrome. Study results and limitations: The study found that Susac CD8+ clonal expansion peaked in TEMRA cells and active patients. Susac-specific public clones found in total CD8+ repertoires numbered 15 to 20, and those in CD8+ TEMRA repertoires numbered a few.

The V and J ends lost 2 bases and 6 bases, in that order; junction bases with no gene match: 2. CDR1 is MNHEY and CDR2 is SMNVEV in the germline V gene (reference sequence). This CDR3 has 14 residues. When the RNA was reverse transcribed, random hexamers were used with an input of about 0.45 to 1 ug. A multiplex approach, immunoSEQ multiplex PCR, amplified TCR beta CDR3 across 54 Vbeta and 13 Jbeta. TCRdb recomputed calls from the immunoSEQ multiplex PCR reads with MiXCR, one row per CDR3 protein. The sample contains about 90,000 distinct CDR3 sequences, approximately 96% of which appear only once. TCR beta from blood CD8+ and CD4+ T cells was sequenced. Comments on this clonotype: Antigen specificity is unknown.

J is TRBJ1-4 and V is TRBV27, with TRBD1 matching over 8 bases. This receptor was identified in a human donor with Susac syndrome. Sequencing was carried out using CD8+ T cells from PBMCs. CDR3 region: CASSLQGAYEKLFF. The CDR3 DNA follows: TGTGCCAGCAGTTTACAGGGGGCGTATGAAAAACTGTTTTTT.